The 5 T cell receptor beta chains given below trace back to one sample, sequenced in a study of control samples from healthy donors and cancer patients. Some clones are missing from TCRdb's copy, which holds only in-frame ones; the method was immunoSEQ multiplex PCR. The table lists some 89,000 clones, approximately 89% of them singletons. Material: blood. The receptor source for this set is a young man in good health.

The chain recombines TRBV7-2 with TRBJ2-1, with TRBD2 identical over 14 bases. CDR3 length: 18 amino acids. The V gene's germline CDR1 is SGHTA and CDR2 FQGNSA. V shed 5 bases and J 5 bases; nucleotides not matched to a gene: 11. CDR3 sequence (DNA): TGTGCCAGCAGCCTAGGGTTGGTGACTAGCGGGGGGGACAATGAGCAGTTCTTC. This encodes CASSLGLVTSGGDNEQFF.

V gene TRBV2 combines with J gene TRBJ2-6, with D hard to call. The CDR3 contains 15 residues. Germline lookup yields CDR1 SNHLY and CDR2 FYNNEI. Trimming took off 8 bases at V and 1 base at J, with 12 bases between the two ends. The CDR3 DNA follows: TGTGCCAGCGCTGAAACAGCATCTGGGGCCAACGTCCTGACTTTC. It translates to CASAETASGANVLTF.

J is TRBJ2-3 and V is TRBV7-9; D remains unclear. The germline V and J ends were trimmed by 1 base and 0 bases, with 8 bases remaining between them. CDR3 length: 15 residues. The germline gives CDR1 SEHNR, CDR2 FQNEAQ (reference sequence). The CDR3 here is CASSLVKTSTDTQYF. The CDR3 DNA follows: TGTGCCAGCAGCTTAGTTAAGACTAGCACAGATACGCAGTATTTT.

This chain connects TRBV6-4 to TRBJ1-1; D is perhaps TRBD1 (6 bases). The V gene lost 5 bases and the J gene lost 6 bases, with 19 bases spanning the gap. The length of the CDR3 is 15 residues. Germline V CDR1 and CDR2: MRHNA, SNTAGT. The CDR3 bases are TGTGCCAGCAGTCAACAGGGATGGGGGGCGGCTGAAGCTTTCTTT. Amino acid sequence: CASSQQGWGAAEAFF.

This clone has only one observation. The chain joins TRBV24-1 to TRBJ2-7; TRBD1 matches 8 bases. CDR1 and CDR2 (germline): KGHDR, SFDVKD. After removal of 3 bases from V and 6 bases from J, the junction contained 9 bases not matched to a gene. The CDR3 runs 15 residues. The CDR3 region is CATSDPGGRTGEQYF. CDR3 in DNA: TGTGCCACCAGTGATCCAGGGGGCCGGACGGGCGAGCAGTACTTC.